The 6 T cell receptor beta chains in this list originate from one sample, sequenced in a study of beta chain features in type 1 diabetes. Expressed TCRB transcripts were sequenced because the isolated RNA had all been reverse transcribed beforehand. Some clones are missing from TCRdb's copy, which holds only in-frame ones; the method was immunoSEQ multiplex PCR. The table has 300,000 to 350,000 clones, 7.5% to 9% seen once. Source material: central memory CD4+ T cells from blood. The source is a woman aged 18-30 years in good health.

This clone appeared a single time. This chain connects TRBV4-2 to TRBJ2-7; possible D gene TRBD1, 5 bases. The V gene's germline CDR1 is LGHNA and CDR2 YNFKEQ. V was trimmed by 1 base and J by 5 bases, leaving 21 bases between them. The CDR3 contains 17 residues. The CDR3 sequence is CASSQGGLGPLGDEQYF. In nucleotides, the CDR3 is TGTGCCAGCAGCCAAGGTGGCCTCGGGCCCCTAGGGGACGAGCAGTACTTC.

This chain connects TRBV7-9 to TRBJ2-7; 12 bases align to TRBD2. The CDR3 is 16 amino acids. The V segment lost 5 bases and the J segment 5 bases; nucleotides outside the gene matches: 10. The germline V gene encodes CDR1 SEHNR and CDR2 FQNEAQ (reference sequence). The CDR3: CASSRQASGRAHEQYF. In DNA, the CDR3 is TGTGCCAGCAGCCGACAGGCTAGCGGGAGGGCCCACGAGCAGTACTTC.

This clone occurred a few times. This chain links TRBV19 with TRBJ1-1; D uncertain. The germline CDR1 and CDR2 sequences are LNHDA and SQIVND (reference sequence). This CDR3 is 13 amino acids long. V lost 10 bases to trimming and J lost 3 bases, with 15 bases between them. The CDR3 DNA follows: TGTGCCATTAAATACTCCGGGGACACTGAAGCTTTCTTT. Translation gives CAIKYSGDTEAFF. The full variable domain, with the rest looked up from reference TRBV19 and TRBJ1-1, is DGGITQSPKYLFRKEGQNVTLSCEQNLNHDAMYWYRQDPGQGLRLIYYSQIVNDFQKGDIAEGYSVSREKKESFPLTVTSAQKNPTAFYLCAIKYSGDTEAFFGQGTRLTVV.

The J gene is TRBJ2-1, the V gene TRBV7-3, with D perhaps given as TRBD1 or TRBD2 (9 bases each). Deletions cut 5 bases from V and 5 bases from J, with 28 bases between. CDR1 is SGHTA, CDR2 FQGTGA, per germline. This CDR3 has 19 residues. CDR3 DNA: TGTGCCAGCAGCCCTTCCGGGACAGGGACAGCGGGAGGAGACAATGAGCAGTTCTTC. As protein: CASSPSGTGTAGGDNEQFF.

This clone was recorded a few times. This rearrangement joins TRBV7-2 to TRBJ2-7, with D perhaps TRBD1 or TRBD2 (5 bases each). Germline values: CDR1 SGHTA, CDR2 FQGNSA. V lost 5 bases, J lost 1 base, and 15 bases lay in between. CDR3 length: 15 amino acids. The CDR3 sequence is CASSPMLGVSYEQYF. CDR3 sequence (DNA): TGTGCCAGCAGCCCAATGCTGGGGGTGTCCTACGAGCAGTACTTC.

This clone was observed a few times. This chain uses TRBV4-3 with TRBJ2-2; D might be TRBD2 (5 bases). This CDR3 region has 14 residues. The V gene lost 6 bases and the J gene lost 1 base, with 9 bases spanning the gap. The V gene's germline CDR1 is LGHNA and CDR2 YSLEER. The CDR3 sequence: CASRLRENTGELFF. Written as DNA, the CDR3 is TGCGCCAGCAGGTTGAGGGAGAACACCGGGGAGCTGTTTTTT.